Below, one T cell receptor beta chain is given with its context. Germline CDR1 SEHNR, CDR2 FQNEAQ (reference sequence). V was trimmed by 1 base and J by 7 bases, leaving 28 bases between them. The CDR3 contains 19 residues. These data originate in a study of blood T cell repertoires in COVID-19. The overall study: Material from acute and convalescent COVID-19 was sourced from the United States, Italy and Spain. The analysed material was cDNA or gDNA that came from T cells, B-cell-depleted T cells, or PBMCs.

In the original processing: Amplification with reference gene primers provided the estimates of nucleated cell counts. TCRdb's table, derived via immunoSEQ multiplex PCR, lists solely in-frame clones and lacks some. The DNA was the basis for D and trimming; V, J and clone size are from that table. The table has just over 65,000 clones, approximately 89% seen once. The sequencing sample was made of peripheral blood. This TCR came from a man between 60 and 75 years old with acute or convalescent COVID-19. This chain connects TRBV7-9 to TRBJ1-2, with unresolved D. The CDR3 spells CASSLGPRRELVPYRGYTF. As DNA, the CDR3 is TGTGCCAGCAGCTTAGGGCCTAGACGGGAGTTGGTCCCATACCGTGGCTACACCTTC.